This T cell receptor beta chain was observed in a study of T cell repertoires in cytomegalovirus infection. Study-wide background: CMV infection together with matching HLA type was indicated by public TCR beta signatures.

TCRdb re-called the reads with MiXCR, one entry per CDR3 protein. The table shows roughly 180,000 distinct CDR3 sequences, with under 30% occurring only once. Trimming took 2 bases from V and 4 from J, leaving 27 bases between them. Germline loops: CDR1 SGHTA, CDR2 FQGNSA. The CDR3 covers 19 residues. The chain couples TRBV7-2 to TRBJ2-7; D possibly uses TRBD1 or TRBD2 (5 bases each). The sequenced material came from PBMCs. The sequence was obtained from a human donor in good health (CMV status not recorded). Some clones in this sample may be carry-over from other donors' samples. DNA for the CDR3: TGTGCCAGCAGCTTAACCCCCCGTCCCTTGGAGATAGAGGGGTACGAGCAGTACTTC. This encodes CASSLTPRPLEIEGYEQYF. Full variable domain (rest looked up from reference TRBV7-2 and TRBJ2-7): GAGVSQSPSNKVTEKGKDVELRCDPISGHTALYWYRQSLGQGLEFLIYFQGNSAPDKSGLPSDRFSAERTGGSVSTLTIQRTQQEDSAVYLCASSLTPRPLEIEGYEQYFGPGTRLTVT.